This T cell receptor beta chain was profiled in a study of T cell responses to AZD1222 COVID-19 vaccine. The protocol was immunoSEQ multiplex PCR, while the TCRdb copy is restricted to in-frame clones and leaves out a portion. The sample comprises 90,000 to 120,000 clones, around 91% of which are singletons, and around 20% rests with the top ten. Study-level findings and limits: Close to half of all spike-specific TCRs reportedly target regions of the variants that are unmutated.

Comment on this clone: The antigen remains undetermined.

This material consisted of peripheral blood, taken on day 0 of AZD1222 vaccination. The sequence was obtained from an adult in good health.

The CDR3 here is CASSPRESTTGELFF. The DNA of the CDR3 is TGTGCCAGCAGCCCCCGGGAAAGCACCACCGGGGAGCTGTTTTTT. This chain links TRBV5-5 with TRBJ2-2, with D possibly TRBD2 on 5 matching bases. The V end lost 4 bases, the J end lost 4 bases, and 14 bases lay between the germline ends. The CDR3 totals 15 residues. Germline CDR1 reads SGHKS; CDR2 reads YYEKEE (reference sequence).